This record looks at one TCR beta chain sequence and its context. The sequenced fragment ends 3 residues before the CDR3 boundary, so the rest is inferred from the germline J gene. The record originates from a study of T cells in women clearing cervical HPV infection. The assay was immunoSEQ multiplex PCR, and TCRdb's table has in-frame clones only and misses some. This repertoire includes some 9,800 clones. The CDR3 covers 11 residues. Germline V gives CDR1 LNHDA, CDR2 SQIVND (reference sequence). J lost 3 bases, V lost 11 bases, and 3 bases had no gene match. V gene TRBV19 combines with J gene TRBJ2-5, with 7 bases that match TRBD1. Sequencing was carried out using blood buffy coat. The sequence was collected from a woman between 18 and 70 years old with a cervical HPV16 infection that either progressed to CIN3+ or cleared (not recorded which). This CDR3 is CASGTEETQYF. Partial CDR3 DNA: TGTGCCTCAGGGACAGAAGAGACC.